A selection of T cell receptor beta chains follows, all from one sample in a study of glioma-infiltrating T cells after dendritic cell vaccination. TCRdb's table, derived via immunoSEQ multiplex PCR, lists solely in-frame clones and lacks some. The profile shows 95,000 to 110,000 clones, 81% of them singletons. The material sequenced was blood, taken before dendritic cell vaccination. The receptor set was obtained from a human donor with glioblastoma. Each CDR3 is given with its conserved first and last residue. D genes are given only for firm matches. Where a row states a size, it is once, few, many or the class of an expanded clone; other rows omit it.

D | J | V | size | DNA | CDR3
. | TRBJ1-6 | TRBV6-1 | . | TGTGCCAGCAGTGAACGGGGTTCCTATAATTCACCCCTCCACTTT | CASSERGSYNSPLHF
. | TRBJ2-1 | TRBV7-2 | few | TGTGCCAGCAGCTTAGGAGCTAGCGCTTACAATGAGCAGTTCTTC | CASSLGASAYNEQFF
TRBD2 | TRBJ2-5 | TRBV5-1 | . | TGCGCCAGCAGCCCCGGCGGGGGAACGACAGAGACCCAGTACTTC | CASSPGGGTTETQYF
. | TRBJ2-7 | TRBV5-1 | . | TGCGCCAGCAGCTTGGCAAAAGGGGAGGAGTGGGGCGGCCGAACCTACGAGCAGTACTTC | CASSLAKGEEWGGRTYEQYF
. | TRBJ1-2 | TRBV30 | . | TGTGCCTGGAGTGTAGCGGACAGTGGAAGGGTGTCTGGCTACACCTTC | CAWSVADSGRVSGYTF
. | TRBJ2-7 | TRBV4-2 | . | TGTGCCAGCAGCCAAGACTCAGGGGGTGCGGGAACTCCCTACGAGCAGTACTTC | CASSQDSGGAGTPYEQYF
. | TRBJ2-1 | TRBV19 | . | TGTGCCAGTAGTGCCCTCAGCGCATCCTACAATGAGCAGTTCTTC | CASSALSASYNEQFF
. | TRBJ2-1 | TRBV10-3 | . | TGTGCCATCAGTGACCGGCTACAGGCAGGTGAGCAGTTCTTC | CAISDRLQAGEQFF
. | TRBJ2-6 | TRBV29-1 | . | TGCAGCGCCGCTGAGGCCTCTGGGGCCAACGTCCTGACTTTC | CSAAEASGANVLTF
TRBD1 | TRBJ2-2 | TRBV6-1 | once | TGTGCCAGCGGGACAGGGTTTAACACCGGGGAGCTGTTTTTT | CASGTGFNTGELFF
TRBD1 | TRBJ1-4 | TRBV11-1 | once | TGTGCCAGCAGCTCCGGACAGGGGAATGAAAAACTGTTTTTT | CASSSGQGNEKLFF
. | TRBJ1-4 | TRBV6-1 | . | TGTGCCAGCATCTTAACGGGGGGGGGCGGTGAAAAACTGTTTTTT | CASILTGGGGEKLFF
. | TRBJ1-5 | TRBV10-3 | few | TGTGCCATCAGTGAGTCGCCAGGCAACCAGCCCCAGCATTTT | CAISESPGNQPQHF
TRBD1 | TRBJ1-2 | TRBV15 | . | TGTGCCACCAGCAGAGGGACAGGGCACTATGGCTACACCTTC | CATSRGTGHYGYTF
. | TRBJ2-7 | TRBV11-2 | . | TGTGCCAGCAGCTCATCGGAGGGACAGAGGATCTACGAGCAGTACTTC | CASSSSEGQRIYEQYF
. | TRBJ2-7 | TRBV6-1 | . | TGTGCCAGCAAAGAAGGGGTGGCCTACGAGCAGTACTTC | CASKEGVAYEQYF
TRBD1 | TRBJ2-2 | TRBV19 | . | TGTGCCAGTAGTATCCTAGGGGGCCCCGGGGAGCTGTTTTTT | CASSILGGPGELFF
. | TRBJ2-7 | TRBV6-6 | . | TGTGCCAGCACTCAAAACAGGGTCGGTGAGCAGTACTTC | CASTQNRVGEQYF
TRBD2 | TRBJ2-1 | TRBV15 | . | TGTGCCACCAGCAGAGATGGCGGGGAGGGGAATGAGCAGTTCTTC | CATSRDGGEGNEQFF
. | TRBJ2-7 | TRBV25-1 | . | TGTGCCAGCAGTGAGAGATACGAGCAGTACTTC | CASSERYEQYF
. | TRBJ1-1 | TRBV7-6 | . | TGTGCCAGCAGCGCGCGGAACACTGAAGCTTTCTTT | CASSARNTEAFF
. | TRBJ1-1 | TRBV29-1 | . | TGCAGCGTTCATGAGACAGCAGCGAACACTGAAGCTTTCTTT | CSVHETAANTEAFF
. | TRBJ1-1 | TRBV19 | . | TGTGCCAGTAGTTACCAAGCTGACACTGAAGCTTTCTTT | CASSYQADTEAFF
. | TRBJ2-1 | TRBV7-8 | few | TGTGCCAGCAGCCACGGGTCGAATTATAATGAGCAGTTCTTC | CASSHGSNYNEQFF
. | TRBJ1-2 | TRBV6-5 | . | TGTGCCAGCAGTTTCAGGGGCTATGGCTACACCTTC | CASSFRGYGYTF
. | TRBJ2-6 | TRBV4-1 | . | TGCGCCAGCACACCCGAGGACAGAACCGTCTCTGGGGCCAACGTCCTGACTTTC | CASTPEDRTVSGANVLTF
. | TRBJ2-7 | TRBV5-4 | . | TGTGCCAGCACCACTTACGGGGTATCCTACGAGCAGTACTTC | CASTTYGVSYEQYF
TRBD1 | TRBJ1-2 | TRBV5-5 | . | TGTGCCAGCAGCTCGCTCGGCAGGGGGCAAGGATATGGCTACACCTTC | CASSSLGRGQGYGYTF
. | TRBJ2-7 | TRBV4-1 | . | TGCGCCAGCAGCCAAGACGTAGCTAGCCGAAAGCCGAAACAGTACTTC | CASSQDVASRKPKQYF
TRBD1 | TRBJ2-1 | TRBV6-6 | . | TGTGCCAGCAACCTCCGCCAGGGGGCGAGAAATGAGCAGTTCTTC | CASNLRQGARNEQFF
. | TRBJ1-1 | TRBV2 | many | TGTGCCAGCAGCTTAGGCAGGGGTAGCACTGAAGCTTTCTTT | CASSLGRGSTEAFF
TRBD1 | TRBJ1-4 | TRBV25-1 | . | TGTGCCAGCAGAGGGACAGCAAATAATGAAAAACTGTTTTTT | CASRGTANNEKLFF
TRBD2 | TRBJ2-1 | TRBV28 | . | TGTGCCAGCATTCCAAGGACTAGCGGGGGGAATGAGCAGTTCTTC | CASIPRTSGGNEQFF
. | TRBJ2-3 | TRBV5-1 | . | TGCGCCAGCAGCTTGACTAGTGGGAGCACAGATACGCAGTATTTT | CASSLTSGSTDTQYF
TRBD1 | TRBJ1-5 | TRBV5-4 | . | TGTGCCAGCAGCGTGGACAGGGGACCCCATCAGCCCCAGCATTTT | CASSVDRGPHQPQHF
. | TRBJ2-1 | TRBV7-9 | . | TGTGCCAGCAGCCCCCGGGACACGACTTCCTACAATGAGCAGTTCTTC | CASSPRDTTSYNEQFF
TRBD1 | TRBJ1-2 | TRBV4-3 | once | TGCGCCAGCAGCCAAGACAGGGGGCCTAACTATGGCTACACCTTC | CASSQDRGPNYGYTF
TRBD2 | TRBJ2-1 | TRBV7-2 | . | TGTGCCAGCAGCTCCGGGACTAGCGGTTTCAATGAGCAGTTCTTC | CASSSGTSGFNEQFF
. | TRBJ1-6 | TRBV5-8 | . | TGTGCCAGCAGCCCCGGAGACTTGAATTCACCCCTCCACTTT | CASSPGDLNSPLHF
. | TRBJ2-3 | TRBV10-1 | once | TGCGCCAGCAGTGAAACAGGGAGTACAGATACGCAGTATTTT | CASSETGSTDTQYF
. | TRBJ2-7 | TRBV6-1 | . | TGTGCCAGCAGCGAAGGGGGGGTAAGGTCCTACGAGCAGTACTTC | CASSEGGVRSYEQYF
TRBD2 | TRBJ2-7 | TRBV5-1 | once | TGCGCCAGCAGCTTTAGCGGGGCGAGAACCTACGAGCAGTACTTC | CASSFSGARTYEQYF